This T cell receptor beta chain appears in the sequencing data of a study of cytomegalovirus exposure and HLA in healthy donors. The method was immunoSEQ multiplex PCR; TCRdb's version includes in-frame clones alone and lacks a portion of them. The sample holds more than 85,000 clones, about 88% seen once. The CDR3 sequence is 14 residues long. V was pared by 2 bases and J by 3 bases, with 11 bases between. Germline V lookup: CDR1 MDHEN, CDR2 SYDVKM. V is TRBV28 and J is TRBJ2-7; tentative D call: TRBD1 (5 bases). The TCR comes from a woman aged 18-29 years in good health and CMV-seropositive. Input material: PBMCs. CDR3 in DNA: TGTGCCAGCAGTTTACCAGGGTTCCGCTACGAGCAGTACTTC. Its translation is CASSLPGFRYEQYF.